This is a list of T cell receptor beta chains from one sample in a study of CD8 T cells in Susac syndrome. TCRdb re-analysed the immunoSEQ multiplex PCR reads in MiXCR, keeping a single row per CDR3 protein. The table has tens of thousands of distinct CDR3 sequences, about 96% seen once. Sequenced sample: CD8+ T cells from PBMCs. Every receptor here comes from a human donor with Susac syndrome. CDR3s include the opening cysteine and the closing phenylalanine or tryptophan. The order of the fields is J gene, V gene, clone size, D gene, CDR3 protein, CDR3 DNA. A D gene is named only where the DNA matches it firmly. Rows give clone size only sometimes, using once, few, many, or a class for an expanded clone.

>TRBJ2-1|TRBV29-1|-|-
CSVEGYYNEQFF
TGCAGCGTTGAAGGGTACTACAATGAGCAGTTCTTC
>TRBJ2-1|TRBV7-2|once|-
CASSPVGGEAEQFF
TGTGCCAGCAGCCCCGTTGGAGGAGAGGCTGAGCAGTTCTTC
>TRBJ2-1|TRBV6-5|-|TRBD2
CASSYSPTSGRIGEQFF
TGTGCCAGCAGTTACTCCCCGACTAGCGGGAGAATCGGTGAGCAGTTCTTC
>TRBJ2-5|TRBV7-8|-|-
CASSLEVMGTQYF
TGTGCCAGCAGCTTAGAGGTGATGGGGACCCAGTACTTC
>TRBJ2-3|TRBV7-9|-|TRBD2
CANTPGTRNTDTQYF
TGTGCCAACACTCCCGGGACTAGGAACACAGATACGCAGTATTTT
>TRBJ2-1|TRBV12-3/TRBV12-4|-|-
CASSFRTQFF
TGTGCCAGCAGTTTTCGGACACAGTTCTTC
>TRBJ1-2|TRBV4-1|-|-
CASSQDREGHTF
TGCGCCAGCAGCCAAGATCGGGAGGGGCACACCTTC
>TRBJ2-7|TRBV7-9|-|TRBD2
CASSTETSGRPYEQYF
TGTGCCAGCAGCACAGAGACTAGCGGGAGGCCCTACGAGCAGTACTTC
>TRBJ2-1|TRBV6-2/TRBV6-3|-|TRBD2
CASSISSGSSYNEQFF
TGTGCCAGCAGTATCTCTAGCGGTAGCTCCTACAATGAGCAGTTCTTC
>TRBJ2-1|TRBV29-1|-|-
CSVEFYNEQFF
TGCAGCGTTGAGTTCTACAATGAGCAGTTCTTC
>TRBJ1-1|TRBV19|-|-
CASSLWGDTEAFF
TGTGCCAGTAGTTTGTGGGGAGACACTGAAGCTTTCTTT
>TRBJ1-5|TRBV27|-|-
CASSLLPKNQPQHF
TGTGCCAGCAGTCTCCTCCCCAAGAATCAGCCCCAGCATTTT
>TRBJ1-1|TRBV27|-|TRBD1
CASSATGAEAFF
TGTGCCAGCAGTGCAACAGGGGCAGAAGCTTTCTTT
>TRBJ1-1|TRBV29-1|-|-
CSVDLLGRNTEAFF
TGCAGCGTTGACCTACTCGGCAGGAACACTGAAGCTTTCTTT
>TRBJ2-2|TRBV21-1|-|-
CASSARSLARTGELFF
TGTGCCAGCAGCGCCAGATCACTAGCGCGCACCGGGGAGCTGTTTTTT
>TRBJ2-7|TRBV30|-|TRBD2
CAWSDPLAGGGYEQYF
TGTGCCTGGAGTGACCCTCTAGCGGGAGGCGGTTACGAGCAGTACTTC
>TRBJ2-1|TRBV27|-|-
CASMEGAYNEQFF
TGTGCCAGCATGGAGGGAGCCTACAATGAGCAGTTCTTC
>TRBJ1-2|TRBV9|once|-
CASSVDREVRYGYTF
TGTGCCAGCAGCGTAGACAGGGAGGTGCGCTATGGCTACACCTTC
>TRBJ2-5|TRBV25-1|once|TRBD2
CASSESLGLAGEETQYF
TGTGCCAGCAGTGAATCACTAGGGCTAGCGGGAGAAGAGACCCAGTACTTC
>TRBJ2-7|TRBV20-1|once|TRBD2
CSAEAGGAEGSSYEQYF
TGCAGTGCCGAGGCGGGGGGCGCTGAGGGGTCCTCCTACGAGCAGTACTTC
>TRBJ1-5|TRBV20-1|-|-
CSASAGSQPQHF
TGCAGTGCTAGTGCCGGTTCCCAGCCCCAGCATTTT
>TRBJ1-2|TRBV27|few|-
CASSLSQGGGYTF
TGTGCCAGCAGTTTGTCACAGGGTGGAGGCTACACCTTC
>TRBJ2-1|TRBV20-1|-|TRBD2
CSARDLVRLAVEQFF
TGCAGTGCTAGAGATCTGGTGAGGCTAGCGGTCGAGCAGTTCTTC
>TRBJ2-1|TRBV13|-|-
CASSLGVTGLFF
TGTGCCAGCAGCTTAGGGGTGACAGGCCTGTTCTTC
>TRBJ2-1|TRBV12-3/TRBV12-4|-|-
CASSFPGREQFF
TGTGCCAGCAGTTTCCCGGGACGGGAGCAGTTCTTC
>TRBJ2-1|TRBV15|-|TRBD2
CATTSRESSYNEQFF
TGTGCCACCACTTCGCGGGAGAGCTCCTACAATGAGCAGTTCTTC
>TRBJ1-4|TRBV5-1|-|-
CASSLRTGGSTNEKLFF
TGCGCCAGCAGCTTGAGGACCGGAGGGTCAACTAATGAAAAACTGTTTTTT
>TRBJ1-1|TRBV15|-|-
CATSASTRTGAFF
TGTGCCACCAGCGCGTCGACCCGGACGGGAGCTTTCTTT
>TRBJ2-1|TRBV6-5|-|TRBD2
CASSFSGTEYNEQFF
TGTGCCAGCAGTTTTAGCGGGACTGAGTACAATGAGCAGTTCTTC
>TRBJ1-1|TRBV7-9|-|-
CASTGLGDTEAFF
TGTGCCAGCACAGGGTTGGGGGACACTGAAGCTTTCTTT
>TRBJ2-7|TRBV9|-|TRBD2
CASSVGGSGNEQYF
TGTGCCAGCAGCGTAGGCGGGAGTGGCAACGAGCAGTACTTC
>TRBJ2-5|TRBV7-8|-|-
CASSLAPAGPSGTQYF
TGTGCCAGCAGCTTAGCGCCGGCAGGGCCATCCGGGACCCAGTACTTC
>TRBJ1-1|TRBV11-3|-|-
CASSTSPRTEAFF
TGTGCCAGCAGCACCAGCCCCAGGACTGAAGCTTTCTTT
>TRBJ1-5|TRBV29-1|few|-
CSVGPGHNQPQHF
TGCAGCGTTGGTCCGGGCCACAATCAGCCCCAGCATTTT
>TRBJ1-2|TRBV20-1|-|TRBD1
CSASETGYGYTF
TGCAGTGCTAGCGAGACAGGGTATGGCTACACCTTC
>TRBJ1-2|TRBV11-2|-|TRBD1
CASSSQQGRGGYTF
TGTGCCAGCAGCTCGCAACAGGGGAGAGGGGGCTACACCTTC
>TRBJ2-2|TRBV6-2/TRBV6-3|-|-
CASSYSWTGELFF
TGTGCCAGCAGTTACTCGTGGACCGGGGAGCTGTTTTTT
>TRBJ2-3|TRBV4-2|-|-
CASSQERLHLVGTDTQYF
TGTGCCAGCAGCCAAGAGAGACTGCACCTGGTTGGGACAGATACGCAGTATTTT
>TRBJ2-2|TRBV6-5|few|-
CASSYSRSGELFF
TGTGCCAGCAGTTACTCGCGGTCCGGGGAGCTGTTTTTT
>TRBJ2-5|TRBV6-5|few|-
CASSPLGETQYF
TGTGCCAGCAGTCCCTTAGGAGAGACCCAGTACTTC
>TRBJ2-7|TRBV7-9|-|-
CASSSVLASREQYF
TGTGCCAGCAGCTCAGTGTTGGCTTCGCGGGAGCAGTACTTC
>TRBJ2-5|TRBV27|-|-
CASRLENQETQYF
TGTGCCAGCAGACTAGAAAACCAAGAGACCCAGTACTTC